The 28 T cell receptor beta chains below were found in one sample sequenced in a study of shared clonotypes between healthy human individuals. Measured with immunoSEQ multiplex PCR; TCRdb has only the in-frame clones, and not every one. Of under 1,900,000 clones listed, approximately 98.5% are singletons. The sequencing sample was made of naive CD4+ T cells sorted from blood. Subset indicated: CD45RA+ positively selected. The source of these receptors is a man aged 25-40 years in good health.

A remark on this clone: Other DNA sequences in the same sample also yield this CDR3. This chain joins TRBV20-1 and TRBJ2-7, with D unresolved. The CDR3 has 11 residues. V shed 0 bases and J shed 2 bases, with 2 bases lying between them. Germline loops: CDR1 DFQATT, CDR2 SNEGSKA (reference sequence). The CDR3 loop reads CSARDTYEQYF. CDR3 bases: TGCAGTGCTAGAGACACCTACGAGCAGTACTTC.

The chain couples TRBV7-8 to TRBJ2-7, with D hard to call. V was shortened by 1 base and J by 5 bases, with 9 bases between the two germline ends. This CDR3 has 13 amino acids. The germline V gene has CDR1 SGHVS and CDR2 FQNEAQ. CDR3 DNA sequence: TGTGCCAGCAGCTTAGTTGAGGTCCACGAGCAGTACTTC. This codes for CASSLVEVHEQYF.

Comments on this clone: The sample carries other DNA sequences with the same CDR3. The chain links TRBV5-4 to TRBJ2-3; no clear D. V was clipped by 2 bases and J by 0 bases, with 7 bases between them. The germline V gene encodes CDR1 SGHNT and CDR2 YYREEE (reference sequence). This CDR3 has 14 amino acids. This CDR3 is CASSLPSSTDTQYF. In DNA, the CDR3 is TGTGCCAGCAGCTTACCCTCCAGCACAGATACGCAGTATTTT.

This chain links TRBV27 with TRBJ2-6; perhaps TRBD2 as D (5 bases). The CDR3 runs 18 residues. Looked up from germline, CDR1 is MNHEY and CDR2 is SMNVEV (reference sequence). V dropped 5 bases and J dropped 1 base, with 18 bases sitting between them. The CDR3 reads CASSLDWSSFSGANVLTF. The CDR3, as DNA: TGTGCCAGCAGTCTGGACTGGTCCTCATTTTCTGGGGCCAACGTCCTGACTTTC.

This rearrangement joins TRBV5-1 to TRBJ2-5, with 8 bases matching TRBD2. The germline CDR1 and CDR2 sequences are SGHRS and YFSETQ. V was pared by 1 base and J by 5 bases, with 13 bases of the junction left unmatched. The length of the CDR3 is 17 residues. As DNA, the CDR3 is TGCGCCAGCAGCTTGAGGCCTGATCTAGCGGGTGGTGAGACCCAGTACTTC. Encoded protein: CASSLRPDLAGGETQYF.

With respect to this clone: At the DNA level, this CDR3 is encoded by other sequences in the same sample as well. CDR3 loop: CASSLVAGGGGYEQYF. The CDR3 DNA sequence: TGCGCCAGCAGCTTGGTAGCGGGTGGAGGGGGCTACGAGCAGTACTTC. V gene TRBV5-1 combines with J gene TRBJ2-7, with TRBD2 as a possible D gene (7 bases). V was clipped by 0 bases and J by 3 bases, with 16 bases between them. Germline V gives CDR1 SGHRS, CDR2 YFSETQ. The CDR3 covers 16 residues.

CDR3 amino acids: CASAYSQASGRNEQFF. As DNA, the CDR3 is TGCGCCAGCGCGTATTCCCAAGCTAGCGGGAGGAATGAGCAGTTCTTC. V usage is TRBV10-1 and J usage is TRBJ2-1; TRBD2 agrees at 11 bases. The trim removed 8 bases at V and 7 bases at J, leaving 13 bases unmatched. Germline lookup yields CDR1 WNHNN and CDR2 SYGVQD (reference sequence). The CDR3 is 16 residues long.

The chain joins TRBV5-1 to TRBJ1-3; possibly TRBD1 for D (6 bases). With 6 bases removed from V and 1 base from J, the gap between germline ends came to 11 bases. The CDR3 runs 14 residues. Germline lookup yields CDR1 SGHRS and CDR2 YFSETQ. CDR3 DNA: TGCGCCAGCAAGGCAGGGGCGTCTGGAAACACCATATATTTT. Its protein product is CASKAGASGNTIYF.

V gene TRBV5-1 combines with J gene TRBJ2-1, with 8 bases identical to TRBD2. The germline CDR1 and CDR2 sequences are SGHRS and YFSETQ. The CDR3 runs 19 residues. V lost 2 bases to trimming and J lost 9 bases; unmatched junction nucleotides: 22. In DNA, the CDR3 is TGCGCCAGCAGCTTAACTAGCGGCAACTTTCCGGGTGGAATTGGTGAGCAGTTCTTC. Its translation is CASSLTSGNFPGGIGEQFF.

This clone came up a few times. The chain combines TRBV5-1 with TRBJ1-1; possibly TRBD1 for D (5 bases). The V and J ends lost 4 bases and 5 bases respectively, with 12 bases between them. Germline CDR1 SGHRS, CDR2 YFSETQ. The CDR3 is 13 amino acids. The chain's CDR3 is CASSPGTVTEAFF. CDR3 bases: TGCGCCAGCAGCCCAGGGACGGTGACTGAAGCTTTCTTT.

In its sample, this clone was seen once. The chain has TRBV5-1 and TRBJ2-2; weak D call: TRBD2 (6 bases). The CDR3 loop spans 15 amino acids. Germline V lookup: CDR1 SGHRS, CDR2 YFSETQ. Trimming stripped 5 bases from V and 0 bases from J, with 11 bases between. This chain's CDR3 is CASSPGTSNTGELFF. CDR3 DNA sequence: TGCGCCAGCAGTCCCGGGACTTCGAACACCGGGGAGCTGTTTTTT.

CDR3 sequence: CASSLEGSSGELFF. CDR3 nucleotide sequence: TGTGCCAGCAGCTTAGAAGGCAGCTCCGGGGAGCTGTTTTTT. The chain links TRBV11-3 to TRBJ2-2; D is ambiguous. The CDR3 runs 14 residues. Germline V CDR1 and CDR2: SGHNT, YENEEA. Trimming removed 0 bases at V and 6 bases at J, with 8 bases between.

The chain has TRBV25-1 and TRBJ2-7; D gene unclear. The CDR3 sequence is 14 residues long. Between the trimmed V and J ends, which lost 1 base and 5 bases, there was a span of 12 bases. CDR1 is MGHDK and CDR2 is SYGVNS in the germline V gene. The CDR3 region is CASSEFVGMDEQYF. CDR3 coding DNA: TGTGCCAGCAGTGAATTCGTCGGTATGGACGAGCAGTACTTC.

This sequence joins TRBV28 and TRBJ2-1, with 12 bases lining up with TRBD2. J lost 10 bases, V lost 2 bases, and 6 bases had no gene match. The CDR3 length is 15 residues. CDR1 and CDR2 (germline): MDHEN, SYDVKM. The CDR3 nucleotides read TGTGCCAGCAGTTTAACGACTAGCGGGAGAGGAGAGCAGTTCTTC. It yields the protein CASSLTTSGRGEQFF.

V usage is TRBV18 and J usage is TRBJ2-1; 9 nucleotides line up with TRBD2. J lost 6 bases, V lost 0 bases, and 6 bases had no gene match. The CDR3 is 16 residues long. Germline values: CDR1 KGHSH, CDR2 LQKENI. Here the CDR3 reads CASSPPRVAGVNEQFF. The CDR3 nucleotides read TGTGCCAGCTCACCACCGCGGGTAGCGGGAGTCAATGAGCAGTTCTTC.

The gene calls are TRBV5-3 and TRBJ2-1, with a possible D match to TRBD2 (6 bases). TRBV5-3 is an ORF, and what it does is uncertain. Trimming took off 3 bases at V and 14 bases at J, with 12 bases between the two ends. This CDR3 spans 11 amino acids. The CDR3 sequence: CARSWWREKFF. CDR3 in DNA: TGTGCCAGAAGCTGGTGGAGGGAGAAGTTCTTC.

The chain's CDR3 is CASSPGGIMNTEAFF. CDR3 in DNA: TGTGCCAGCTCCCCAGGGGGGATCATGAACACTGAAGCTTTCTTT. The J gene is TRBJ1-1, the V gene TRBV18; 7 positions agree with TRBD1. V was clipped by 6 bases and J by 0 bases; unmatched bases: 7. CDR1 and CDR2 from the germline V gene are KGHSH and LQKENI. This CDR3 is 15 amino acids long.

The CDR3 here is CASSVTGTALNEQFF. The DNA of the CDR3 is TGTGCCAGCAGTGTGACCGGGACAGCCCTCAATGAGCAGTTCTTC. The rearrangement uses TRBV25-1 and TRBJ2-1; 7 nucleotides line up with TRBD1. V lost 4 bases to trimming and J lost 6 bases; unmatched junction nucleotides: 9. The germline V gene encodes CDR1 MGHDK and CDR2 SYGVNS. This CDR3 contains 15 residues.

Details on this clone: Its ends do not fully match the called genes, so a read error is possible. The chain has TRBV10-1 and TRBJ2-7; D ambiguous. CDR3 length equals 13 residues. The germline CDR1 and CDR2 sequences are WNHNN and SYGVQD (reference sequence). The CDR3 DNA follows: TGCGCCAGCAGTGAGACACCTAGTTACGTGCAGTACTTC. As protein: CASSETPSYVQYF.

This chain connects TRBV9 to TRBJ2-1; possibly TRBD2 for D (5 bases). The CDR3 loop spans 14 amino acids. Germline-derived CDR1 and CDR2 are SGDLS and YYNGEE. Trimming took 4 bases from V and 11 from J, leaving 19 bases between them. CDR3 sequence (DNA): TGTGCCAGCAGCCCGACGGAGGTTCGGAATAAGCAGTTCTTC. This encodes CASSPTEVRNKQFF.

The gene calls are TRBV9 and TRBJ2-2, with D hard to call. Germline lookup yields CDR1 SGDLS and CDR2 YYNGEE. The ends were cut back, 4 bases at V and 7 bases at J, with 17 bases in the middle. The CDR3 contains 15 residues. The CDR3 region is CASSLRVNEHGELFF. CDR3 DNA sequence: TGTGCCAGCAGCTTACGCGTGAACGAGCACGGGGAGCTGTTTTTT. The full variable domain, rest sourced from reference TRBV9 and TRBJ2-2, is DSGVTQTPKHLITATGQRVTLRCSPRSGDLSVYWYQQSLDQGLQFLIQYYNGEERAKGNILERFSAQQFPDLHSELNLSSLELGDSALYFCASSLRVNEHGELFFGEGSRLTVL.

The V call is TRBV6-5, the J call TRBJ2-3; 7 bases are a match to TRBD2. J lost 2 bases, V lost 6 bases, and 8 bases had no gene match. Germline V gene data show CDR1 as MNHEY and CDR2 as SVGAGI. The CDR3 covers 15 residues. CDR3 nucleotides: TGTGCCAGCAGAGGGGACTACCTAAACACAGATACGCAGTATTTT. The encoded protein is CASRGDYLNTDTQYF.

The chain joins TRBV30 to TRBJ2-2; 9 nucleotides line up with TRBD2. Germline loops: CDR1 GTSNPN, CDR2 SVGIG (reference sequence). J was trimmed by 7 bases and V by 0 bases; bases with no gene match: 9. The CDR3 runs 16 residues. The CDR3 DNA reads TGTGCCTGGAGTGTTCTCCTAGCGGGAAGGGGCGGGGAGCTGTTTTTT. Its translation: CAWSVLLAGRGGELFF.

This clone has just one count. Other nucleotide sequences from this sample produce the same CDR3. The V gene is TRBV7-9, the J gene TRBJ2-1; D might be TRBD2 (5 bases). The CDR3 totals 14 residues. The germline gives CDR1 SEHNR, CDR2 FQNEAQ (reference sequence). Deletions cut 1 base from V and 4 bases from J, with 8 bases between. This CDR3 reads CASSLGTGYNEQFF. CDR3 DNA: TGTGCCAGCAGCTTAGGAACGGGGTACAATGAGCAGTTCTTC.

This chain uses TRBV10-3 with TRBJ2-1; no clear D gene. V lost 3 bases, J lost 10 bases, and 7 bases lay in between. Germline V CDR1 and CDR2: ENHRY, SYGVKD. This CDR3 region has 11 residues. CDR3 protein: CAISDGEEQFF. The CDR3 DNA follows: TGTGCCATCAGTGACGGAGAGGAGCAGTTCTTC.

The chain is built from TRBV10-1 and TRBJ2-3, with 11 positions matching TRBD2. Looked up from germline, CDR1 is WNHNN and CDR2 is SYGVQD (reference sequence). This CDR3 is 15 amino acids long. J lost 4 bases, V lost 2 bases, and 2 bases had no gene match. The chain's CDR3 is CASSEMGLAADTQYF. The CDR3 region has the DNA TGCGCCAGCAGTGAGATGGGACTAGCGGCAGATACGCAGTATTTT.

The J gene is TRBJ1-1, the V gene TRBV29-1, with TRBD1 matching over 9 bases. V gave up 6 bases and J gave up 3 bases; unmatched junction bases: 8. Per the germline V gene, CDR1 is SQVTM and CDR2 is ANQGSEA. CDR3 length: 14 amino acids. The CDR3 DNA is TGCAGCGTCGCCGGGACAGGGTGGGACACTGAAGCTTTCTTT. It codes for CSVAGTGWDTEAFF.

The chain carries TRBV10-3 and TRBJ2-7, with 9 nucleotides matching TRBD2. Germline lookup yields CDR1 ENHRY and CDR2 SYGVKD. V was pared by 2 bases and J by 3 bases, with 5 bases of the junction left unmatched. This CDR3 contains 15 residues. CDR3 sequence (DNA): TGTGCCATCAGTGAGCAGGGGCGGGAGGGCTACGAGCAGTACTTC. Translated, it gives CAISEQGREGYEQYF.